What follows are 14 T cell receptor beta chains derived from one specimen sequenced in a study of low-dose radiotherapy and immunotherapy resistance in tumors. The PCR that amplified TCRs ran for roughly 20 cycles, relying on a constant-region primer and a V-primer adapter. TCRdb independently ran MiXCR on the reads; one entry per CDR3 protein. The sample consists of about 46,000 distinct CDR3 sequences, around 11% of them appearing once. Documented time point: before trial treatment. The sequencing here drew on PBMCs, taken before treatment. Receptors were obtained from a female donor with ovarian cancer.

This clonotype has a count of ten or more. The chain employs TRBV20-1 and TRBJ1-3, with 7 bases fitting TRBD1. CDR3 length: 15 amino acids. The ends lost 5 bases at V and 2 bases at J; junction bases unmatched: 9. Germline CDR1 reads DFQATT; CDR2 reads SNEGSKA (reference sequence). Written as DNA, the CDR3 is TGCAGTGCTGTTACAGGGGAACAACCTGGAAACACCATATATTTT. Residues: CSAVTGEQPGNTIYF.

The CDR3 bases are TGTGCCGCTAGGCCAGGGGGACAGAACTATGGCTACACCTTC. Protein product: CAARPGGQNYGYTF. This chain uses TRBV6-8 with TRBJ1-2; 7 bases map to TRBD1. The length of the CDR3 is 14 residues. Per germline, CDR1 MNHGY and CDR2 SAAAGT. Trimming cost V 11 bases and J 2 bases; bases outside gene matches: 11.

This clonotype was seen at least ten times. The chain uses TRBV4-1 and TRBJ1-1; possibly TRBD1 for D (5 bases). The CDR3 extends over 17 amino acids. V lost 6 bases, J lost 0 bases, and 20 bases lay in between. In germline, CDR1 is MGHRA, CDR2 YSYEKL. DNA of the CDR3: TGCGCCAGCAGGACCCGCCACACCATGGGGGTGAACACTGAAGCTTTCTTT. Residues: CASRTRHTMGVNTEAFF.

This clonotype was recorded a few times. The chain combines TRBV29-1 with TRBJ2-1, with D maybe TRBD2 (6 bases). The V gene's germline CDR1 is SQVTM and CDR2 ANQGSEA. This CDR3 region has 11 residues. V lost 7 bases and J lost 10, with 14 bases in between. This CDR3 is CSGGVAREQFF. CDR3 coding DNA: TGCAGCGGCGGGGTTGCAAGAGAGCAGTTCTTC.

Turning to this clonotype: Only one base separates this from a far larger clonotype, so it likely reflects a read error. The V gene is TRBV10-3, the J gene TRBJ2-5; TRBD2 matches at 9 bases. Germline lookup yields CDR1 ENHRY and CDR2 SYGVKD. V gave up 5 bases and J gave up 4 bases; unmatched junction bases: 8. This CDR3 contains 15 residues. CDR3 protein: CAISYLAGFRETQYF. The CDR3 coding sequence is TGTGCCATCAGTTATCTAGCGGGGTTCCGAGAGACCCAGTACTTC.

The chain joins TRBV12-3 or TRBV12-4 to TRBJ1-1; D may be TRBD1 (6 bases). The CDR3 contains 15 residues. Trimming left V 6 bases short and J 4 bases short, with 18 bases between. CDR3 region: CASSPAGTPSTEAFF. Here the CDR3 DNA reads TGTGCCAGCAGCCCAGCCGGGACACCTTCCACTGAAGCTTTCTTT.

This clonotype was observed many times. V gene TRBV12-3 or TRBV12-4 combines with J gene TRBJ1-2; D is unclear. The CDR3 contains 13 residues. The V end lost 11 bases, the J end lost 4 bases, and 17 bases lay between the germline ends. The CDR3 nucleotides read TGTGCCCAACAGCCAGAAAGCACCTATGGCTACACCTTC. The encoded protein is CAQQPESTYGYTF.

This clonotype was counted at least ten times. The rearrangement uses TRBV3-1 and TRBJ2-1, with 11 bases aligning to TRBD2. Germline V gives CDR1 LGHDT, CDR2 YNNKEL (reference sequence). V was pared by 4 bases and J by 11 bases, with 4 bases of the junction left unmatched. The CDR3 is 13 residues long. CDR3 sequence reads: CASSLGTSGKQFF. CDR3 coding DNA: TGTGCCAGCAGCCTTGGGACTAGCGGAAAGCAGTTCTTC.

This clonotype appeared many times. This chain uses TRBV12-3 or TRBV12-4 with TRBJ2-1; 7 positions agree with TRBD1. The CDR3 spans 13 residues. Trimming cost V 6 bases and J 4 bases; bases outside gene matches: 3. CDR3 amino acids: CASSQGQYNEQFF. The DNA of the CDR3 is TGTGCCAGCAGCCAGGGACAGTACAATGAGCAGTTCTTC.

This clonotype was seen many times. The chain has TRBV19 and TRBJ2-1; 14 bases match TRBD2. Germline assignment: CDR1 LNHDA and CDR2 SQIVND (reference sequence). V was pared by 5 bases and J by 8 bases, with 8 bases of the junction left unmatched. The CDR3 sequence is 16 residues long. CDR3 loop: CASSPGTSGSIYEQFF. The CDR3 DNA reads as TGTGCCAGTAGTCCCGGGACTAGCGGGAGTATCTATGAGCAGTTCTTC.

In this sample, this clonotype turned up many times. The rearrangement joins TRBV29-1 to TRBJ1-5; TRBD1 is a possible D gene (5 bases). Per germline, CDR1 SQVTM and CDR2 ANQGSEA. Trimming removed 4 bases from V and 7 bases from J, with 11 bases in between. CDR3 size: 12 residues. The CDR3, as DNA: TGCAGCGTTGGATATCAGGGACAGCCCCAGCATTTT. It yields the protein CSVGYQGQPQHF.

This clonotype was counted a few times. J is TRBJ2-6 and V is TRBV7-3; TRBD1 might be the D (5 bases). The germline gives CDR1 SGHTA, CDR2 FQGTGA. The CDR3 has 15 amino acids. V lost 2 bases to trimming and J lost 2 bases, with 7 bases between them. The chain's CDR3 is CASSLQGPGANVLTF. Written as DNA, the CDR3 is TGTGCCAGCAGCTTACAGGGCCCTGGGGCCAACGTCCTGACTTTC.

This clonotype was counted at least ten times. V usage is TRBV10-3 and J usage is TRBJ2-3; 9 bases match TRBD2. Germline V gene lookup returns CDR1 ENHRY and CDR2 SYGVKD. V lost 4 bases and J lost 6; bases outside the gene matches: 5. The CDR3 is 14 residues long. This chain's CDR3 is CAISGLAGSDTQYF. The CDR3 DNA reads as TGTGCCATCAGTGGGCTAGCGGGGTCGGATACGCAGTATTTT.

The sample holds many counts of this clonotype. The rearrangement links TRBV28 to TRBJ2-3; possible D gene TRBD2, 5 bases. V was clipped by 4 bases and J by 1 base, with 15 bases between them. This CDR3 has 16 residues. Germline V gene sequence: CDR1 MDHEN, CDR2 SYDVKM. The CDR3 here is CASSSDLGRGTDTQYF. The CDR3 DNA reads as TGTGCCAGCAGTTCAGACCTCGGGCGGGGCACAGATACGCAGTATTTT.